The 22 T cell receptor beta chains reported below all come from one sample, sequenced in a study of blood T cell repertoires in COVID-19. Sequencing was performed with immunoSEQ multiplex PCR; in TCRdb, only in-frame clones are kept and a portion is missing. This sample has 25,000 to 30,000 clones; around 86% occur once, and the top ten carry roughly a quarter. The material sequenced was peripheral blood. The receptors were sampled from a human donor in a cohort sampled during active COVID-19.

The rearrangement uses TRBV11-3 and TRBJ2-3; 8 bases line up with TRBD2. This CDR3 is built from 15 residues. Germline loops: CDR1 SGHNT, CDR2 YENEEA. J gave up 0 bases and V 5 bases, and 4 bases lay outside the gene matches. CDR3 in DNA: TGTGCCAGCAGCATCGGGGGGGGAAGCACAGATACGCAGTATTTT. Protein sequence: CASSIGGGSTDTQYF.

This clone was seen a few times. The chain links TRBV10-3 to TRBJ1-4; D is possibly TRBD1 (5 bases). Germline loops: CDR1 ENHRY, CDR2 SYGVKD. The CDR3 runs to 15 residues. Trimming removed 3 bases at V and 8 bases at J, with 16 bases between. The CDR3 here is CAISDPRAPGEKLFF. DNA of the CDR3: TGTGCCATCAGTGACCCCAGGGCCCCAGGAGAAAAACTGTTTTTT.

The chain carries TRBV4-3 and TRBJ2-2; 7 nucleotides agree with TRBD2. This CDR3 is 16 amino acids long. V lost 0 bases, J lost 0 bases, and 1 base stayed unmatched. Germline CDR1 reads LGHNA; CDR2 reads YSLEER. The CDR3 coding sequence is TGCGCCAGCAGCCAAGAAGCGGGGCCGAACACCGGGGAGCTGTTTTTT. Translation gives CASSQEAGPNTGELFF.

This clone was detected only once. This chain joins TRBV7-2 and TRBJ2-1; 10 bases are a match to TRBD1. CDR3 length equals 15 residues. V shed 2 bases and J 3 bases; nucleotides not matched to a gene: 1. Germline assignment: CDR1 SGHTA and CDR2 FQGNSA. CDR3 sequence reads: CASSLWTGGYNEQFF. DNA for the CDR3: TGTGCCAGCAGCTTATGGACAGGGGGCTACAATGAGCAGTTCTTC.

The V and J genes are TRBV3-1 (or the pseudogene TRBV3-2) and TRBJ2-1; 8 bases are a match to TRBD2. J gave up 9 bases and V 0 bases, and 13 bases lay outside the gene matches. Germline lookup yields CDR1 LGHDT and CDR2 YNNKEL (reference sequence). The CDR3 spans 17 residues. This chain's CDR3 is CASSQDRDGGASVEQFF. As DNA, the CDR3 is TGTGCCAGCAGCCAAGATCGAGACGGGGGGGCCAGTGTTGAGCAGTTCTTC.

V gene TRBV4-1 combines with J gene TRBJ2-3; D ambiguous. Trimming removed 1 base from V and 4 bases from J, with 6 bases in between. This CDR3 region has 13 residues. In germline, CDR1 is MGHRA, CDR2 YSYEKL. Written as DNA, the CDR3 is TGCGCCAGCAGCCAAGTCTACTCAGATACGCAGTATTTT. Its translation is CASSQVYSDTQYF.

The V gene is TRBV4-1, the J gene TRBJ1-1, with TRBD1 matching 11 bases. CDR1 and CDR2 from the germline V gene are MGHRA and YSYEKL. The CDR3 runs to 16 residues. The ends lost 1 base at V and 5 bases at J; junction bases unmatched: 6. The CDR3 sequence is CASSQGGQGASTEAFF. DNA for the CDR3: TGCGCCAGCAGCCAAGGAGGACAGGGGGCGAGTACTGAAGCTTTCTTT.

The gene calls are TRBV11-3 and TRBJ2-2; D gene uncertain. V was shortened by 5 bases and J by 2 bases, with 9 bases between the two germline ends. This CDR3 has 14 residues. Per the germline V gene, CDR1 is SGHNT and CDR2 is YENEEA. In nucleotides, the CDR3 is TGTGCCAGCAGCCCGCGCGGTAACACCGGGGAGCTGTTTTTT. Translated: CASSPRGNTGELFF.

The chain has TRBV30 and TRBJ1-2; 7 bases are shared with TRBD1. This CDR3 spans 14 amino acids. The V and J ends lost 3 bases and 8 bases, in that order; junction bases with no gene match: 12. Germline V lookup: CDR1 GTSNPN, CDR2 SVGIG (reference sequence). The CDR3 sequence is CAWSRGGRDEGYTF. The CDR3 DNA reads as TGTGCCTGGAGCCGAGGGGGCCGGGACGAAGGCTACACCTTC.

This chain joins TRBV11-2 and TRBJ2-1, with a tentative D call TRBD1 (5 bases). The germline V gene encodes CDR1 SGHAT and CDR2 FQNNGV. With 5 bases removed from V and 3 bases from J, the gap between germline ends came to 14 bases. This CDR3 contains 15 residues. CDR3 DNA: TGTGCCAGCAGCCGATCCACAGGTTTCTACAATGAGCAGTTCTTC. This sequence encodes CASSRSTGFYNEQFF. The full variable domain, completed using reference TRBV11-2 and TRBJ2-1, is EAGVAQSPRYKIIEKRQSVAFWCNPISGHATLYWYQQILGQGPKLLIQFQNNGVVDDSQLPKDRFSAERLKGVDSTLKIQPAKLEDSAVYLCASSRSTGFYNEQFFGPGTRLTVL.

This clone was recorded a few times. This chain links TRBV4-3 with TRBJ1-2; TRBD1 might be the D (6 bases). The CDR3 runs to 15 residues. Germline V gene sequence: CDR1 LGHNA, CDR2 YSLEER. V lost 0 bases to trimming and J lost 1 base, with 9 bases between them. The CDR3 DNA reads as TGCGCCAGCAGCCAAGAACTACAGGGTAACTATGGCTACACCTTC. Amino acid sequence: CASSQELQGNYGYTF.

The CDR3 region has the DNA TGTGCCAGCAGCGCGCAGGGGACTGAAGCTTTCTTT. It translates to CASSAQGTEAFF. The gene calls are TRBV7-9 and TRBJ1-1; TRBD1 might be the D (6 bases). Germline V gene lookup returns CDR1 SEHNR and CDR2 FQNEAQ (reference sequence). This CDR3 contains 12 residues. The V end was cut by 5 bases, the J end by 5 bases, with 9 bases between.

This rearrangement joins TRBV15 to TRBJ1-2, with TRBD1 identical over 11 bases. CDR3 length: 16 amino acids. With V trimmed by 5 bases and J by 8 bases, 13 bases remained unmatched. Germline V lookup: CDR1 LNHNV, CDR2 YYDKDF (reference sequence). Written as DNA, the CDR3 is TGTGCCACCAGCCCCCGACGGGACAGGGGGTTGGAAGGCTACACCTTC. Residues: CATSPRRDRGLEGYTF.

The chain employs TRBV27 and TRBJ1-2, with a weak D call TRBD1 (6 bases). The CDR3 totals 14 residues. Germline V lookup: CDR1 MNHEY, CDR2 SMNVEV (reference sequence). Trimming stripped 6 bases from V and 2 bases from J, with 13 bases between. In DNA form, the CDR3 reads TGTGCCAGCAGCCCCGACAGGCCCAACTATGGCTACACCTTC. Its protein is CASSPDRPNYGYTF.

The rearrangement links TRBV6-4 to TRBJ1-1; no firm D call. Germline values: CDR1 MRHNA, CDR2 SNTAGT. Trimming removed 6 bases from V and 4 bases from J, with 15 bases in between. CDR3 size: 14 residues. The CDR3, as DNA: TGTGCCAGCAGCTCAACCGGGATTAGCACTGAAGCTTTCTTT. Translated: CASSSTGISTEAFF.

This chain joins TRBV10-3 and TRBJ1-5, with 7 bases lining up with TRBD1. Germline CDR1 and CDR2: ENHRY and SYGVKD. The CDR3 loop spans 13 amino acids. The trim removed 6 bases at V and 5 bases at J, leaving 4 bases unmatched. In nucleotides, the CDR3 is TGTGCCATCAGAGGACAGGAGGATCAGCCCCAGCATTTT. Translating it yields CAIRGQEDQPQHF.

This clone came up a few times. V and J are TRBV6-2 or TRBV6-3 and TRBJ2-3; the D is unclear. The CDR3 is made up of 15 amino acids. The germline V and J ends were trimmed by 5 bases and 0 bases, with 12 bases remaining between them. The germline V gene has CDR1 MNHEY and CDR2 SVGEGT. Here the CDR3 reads CASSIQESSTDTQYF. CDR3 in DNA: TGTGCCAGCAGTATTCAGGAATCGAGCACAGATACGCAGTATTTT.

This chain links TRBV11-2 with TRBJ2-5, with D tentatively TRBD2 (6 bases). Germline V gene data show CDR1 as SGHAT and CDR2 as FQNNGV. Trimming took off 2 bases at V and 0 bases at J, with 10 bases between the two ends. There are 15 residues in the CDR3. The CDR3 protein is CASSLFGGDQETQYF. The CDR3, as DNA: TGTGCCAGCAGCTTATTTGGCGGGGACCAAGAGACCCAGTACTTC.

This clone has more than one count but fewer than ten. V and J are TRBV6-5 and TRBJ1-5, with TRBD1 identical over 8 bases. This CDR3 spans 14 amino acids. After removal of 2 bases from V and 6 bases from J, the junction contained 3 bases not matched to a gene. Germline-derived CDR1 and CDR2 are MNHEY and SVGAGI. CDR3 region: CASSYTRGPQPQHF. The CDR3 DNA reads TGTGCCAGCAGTTACACCAGGGGGCCTCAGCCCCAGCATTTT.

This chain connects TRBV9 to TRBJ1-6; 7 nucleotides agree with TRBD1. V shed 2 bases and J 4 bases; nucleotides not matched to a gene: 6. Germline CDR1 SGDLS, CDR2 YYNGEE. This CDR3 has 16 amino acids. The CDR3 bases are TGTGCCAGCAGCGTCCAACCGGGACAGTATAATTCACCCCTCCACTTT. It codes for CASSVQPGQYNSPLHF.

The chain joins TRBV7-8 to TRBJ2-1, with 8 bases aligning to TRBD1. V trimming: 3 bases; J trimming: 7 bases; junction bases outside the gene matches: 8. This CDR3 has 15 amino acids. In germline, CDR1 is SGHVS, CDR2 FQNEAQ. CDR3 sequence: CASSFRTGPGNEQFF. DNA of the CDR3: TGTGCCAGCAGCTTCCGGACAGGGCCGGGGAATGAGCAGTTCTTC.

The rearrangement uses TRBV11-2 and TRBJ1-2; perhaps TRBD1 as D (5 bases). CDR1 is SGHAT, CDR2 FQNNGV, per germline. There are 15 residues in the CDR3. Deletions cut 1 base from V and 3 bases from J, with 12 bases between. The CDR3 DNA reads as TGTGCCAGCAGCTTAGGTTTGCGGGGCTACTATGGCTACACCTTC. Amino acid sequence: CASSLGLRGYYGYTF.